These 13 T cell receptor beta chains were sequenced from one sample in a study of Tregs in tolerant kidney transplant recipients. Sequenced by immunoSEQ multiplex PCR; TCRdb stores in-frame clones only, minus some. The data contain about 110,000 clones, roughly 89% of them singletons. The material sequenced was CD4+ T cells from blood, taken before the transplant. These receptors all come from a human donor who received a combined kidney and bone marrow transplant.

The chain couples TRBV19 to TRBJ1-3, with 10 bases identical to TRBD1. The ends lost 5 bases at V and 7 bases at J; junction bases unmatched: 11. The CDR3 is made up of 16 amino acids. The germline gives CDR1 LNHDA, CDR2 SQIVND (reference sequence). The CDR3 spells CASSRRDRGNGNTIYF. The CDR3 nucleotides read TGTGCCAGTAGTCGTCGGGACAGGGGCAATGGGAACACCATATATTTT.

The rearrangement uses TRBV12-5 and TRBJ2-3, with D possibly TRBD2 on 5 matching bases. The V end was cut by 5 bases, the J end by 2 bases, with 8 bases between. This CDR3 contains 13 residues. Germline V gene lookup returns CDR1 LGHNT and CDR2 FRNRAP. The CDR3 here is CASGPGVTDTQYF. The CDR3 bases are TGTGCTAGTGGTCCCGGGGTCACAGATACGCAGTATTTT.

V and J are TRBV6-4 and TRBJ1-2, with TRBD1 matching 10 bases. This CDR3 has 14 residues. V gave up 3 bases and J gave up 8 bases; unmatched junction bases: 6. Looked up from germline, CDR1 is MRHNA and CDR2 is SNTAGT. CDR3 region: CASSEDGTGEGYTF. The CDR3 nucleotides are TGTGCCAGCAGTGAGGACGGGACAGGGGAGGGCTACACCTTC.

A single count supports this clone. This sequence joins TRBV29-1 and TRBJ2-7, with a tentative D call TRBD1 (8 bases). The CDR3 loop spans 11 amino acids. Per germline, CDR1 SQVTM and CDR2 ANQGSEA. V lost 7 bases, J lost 5 bases, and 12 bases lay in between. DNA of the CDR3: TGCAGCGCAACAGGGGGGGACGAGCAGTACTTC. It is translated as CSATGGDEQYF.

This rearrangement joins TRBV6-6 to TRBJ2-7; 7 bases are shared with TRBD1. This CDR3 is 13 amino acids long. The J segment lost 5 bases and the V segment lost 8 bases, leaving 9 bases of the junction unmatched. Germline assignment: CDR1 MNHNY and CDR2 SVGAGI (reference sequence). The CDR3 nucleotides are TGTGCCAGCGGAAGACAGGGTTGGGACGAGCAGTACTTC. Translating gives CASGRQGWDEQYF.

The genes are TRBV7-8 and TRBJ1-2; D uncertain. V was pared by 6 bases and J by 1 base, with 18 bases between. Germline V gene sequence: CDR1 SGHVS, CDR2 FQNEAQ. There are 16 residues in the CDR3. The CDR3 sequence: CASSPGRRRFNYGYTF. The CDR3 region has the DNA TGTGCCAGCAGTCCTGGGAGGAGGCGTTTTAACTATGGCTACACCTTC.

The chain joins TRBV10-1 to TRBJ2-1; 8 positions match TRBD1. CDR1 and CDR2 (germline): WNHNN, SYGVQD (reference sequence). This CDR3 is built from 15 residues. J gave up 8 bases and V 2 bases, and 8 bases lay outside the gene matches. The CDR3 region is CASSEGGQGWDEQFF. In nucleotides, the CDR3 is TGCGCCAGCAGTGAGGGAGGACAGGGATGGGATGAGCAGTTCTTC.

This clone was counted between two and nine times. The chain uses TRBV6-5 and TRBJ2-7; D is perhaps TRBD1 (6 bases). Germline lookup yields CDR1 MNHEY and CDR2 SVGAGI. There are 14 residues in the CDR3. Trimming took off 2 bases at V and 0 bases at J, with 8 bases between the two ends. The CDR3: CASSYLQGSYEQYF. CDR3 nucleotide sequence: TGTGCCAGCAGTTACCTACAGGGCTCCTACGAGCAGTACTTC.

The chain links TRBV7-8 to TRBJ2-1; 10 nucleotides match TRBD2. Germline assignment: CDR1 SGHVS and CDR2 FQNEAQ. V was pared by 7 bases and J by 5 bases, with 17 bases of the junction left unmatched. The CDR3 has 18 amino acids. DNA of the CDR3: TGTGCCAGCACCAGGGCTAGCGGGAGACCCAAGAGCGACAATGAGCAGTTCTTC. Residues: CASTRASGRPKSDNEQFF.

The chain combines TRBV30 with TRBJ1-2, with 8 bases identical to TRBD1. CDR1 and CDR2 (germline): GTSNPN, SVGIG (reference sequence). The length of the CDR3 is 15 residues. V shed 2 bases, J shed 7 bases, and the junction held 12 bases outside the gene matches. The CDR3 DNA is TGTGCCTGGAGTCTCTCCGGGACAGGTGGCTCTGGCTACACCTTC. Residues: CAWSLSGTGGSGYTF.

V gene TRBV15 combines with J gene TRBJ2-1; the match to TRBD1 covers 7 bases. The V segment lost 4 bases and the J segment 3 bases; nucleotides outside the gene matches: 3. The CDR3 contains 14 residues. Germline V lookup: CDR1 LNHNV, CDR2 YYDKDF (reference sequence). Here the CDR3 reads CATSIQGSYNEQFF. As DNA, the CDR3 is TGTGCCACCAGCATACAGGGGAGCTACAATGAGCAGTTCTTC.

In this sample, this clone turned up once. The chain combines TRBV5-3 with TRBJ2-7, with 10 nucleotides matching TRBD2. TRBV5-3 is labeled an ORF, and its function is uncertain. J was trimmed by 3 bases and V by 4 bases; bases with no gene match: 10. This CDR3 contains 16 residues. The CDR3 DNA reads as TGTGCCAGAAGCCGGGGAGGGGCTAGCGGGAGCTACGAGCAGTACTTC. Its protein is CARSRGGASGSYEQYF.

The chain has TRBV9 and TRBJ2-3; D might be TRBD2 (5 bases). The CDR3 extends over 16 amino acids. The germline V gene encodes CDR1 SGDLS and CDR2 YYNGEE. Trimming stripped 0 bases from V and 1 base from J, with 12 bases between. The CDR3 sequence: CASSVGGFRRTDTQYF. CDR3 coding DNA: TGTGCCAGCAGCGTAGGAGGGTTCCGCCGCACAGATACGCAGTATTTT.